The TCR beta chain under discussion was sequenced for a study of blood T cell repertoires in COVID-19. At the level of the study: The United States, Italy and Spain provided the acute and convalescent COVID-19 samples. In each case, the material was cDNA or gDNA derived from T cells, B-cell-depleted T cells, or PBMCs.

V lost 7 bases and J lost 2, with 6 bases in between. The germline V gene encodes CDR1 LNHDA and CDR2 SQIVND (reference sequence). The CDR3 has 12 amino acids. Per the original data handling: Counts of nucleated cells, estimated from reference gene primer amplification, were obtained. Sequenced by immunoSEQ multiplex PCR; TCRdb stores in-frame clones only, minus some. That table gives V, J and clone size, and the DNA gave D and trimming. Of about 150,000 clones listed, roughly 81% are singletons. Sequenced: peripheral blood. The origin of this receptor is a woman aged 55-70 years with COVID-19, enrolled during active disease. The rearrangement joins TRBV19 to TRBJ1-5; D is ambiguous. The CDR3 here is CASMQGNQPQHF. DNA of the CDR3: TGTGCCAGTATGCAGGGCAATCAGCCCCAGCATTTT.